This T cell receptor beta chain was captured by sequencing in a study of Ad26.COV2.S vaccination and SARS-CoV-2 variants. Study-wide context: Into the muscle, Ad26.COV2.S was dosed once or twice, 56 days apart.

General study results and limits: Placebo recipients trailed vaccine recipients in spike-specific TCR breadth.

On this clone itself: Its antigen is not identified.

The ends lost 1 base at V and 2 bases at J; junction bases unmatched: 5. The CDR3 contains 16 residues. Looked up from germline, CDR1 is SGHRS and CDR2 is YFSETQ. The treatment: some 19 received Ad26.COV2.S at low or high dose, single or two shots; about 5 received placebo; per-sample allocation not given. At day 63 after the first vaccine or placebo injection, samples were drawn. The table came from immunoSEQ multiplex PCR; TCRdb's copy has only in-frame clones and leaves some out. The table has around 250,000 clones, approximately 89% seen once. Sequencing was performed on peripheral blood, taken in a trial of Ad26.COV2.S vaccine versus placebo. This chain joins TRBV5-1 and TRBJ2-2, with TRBD1 matching over 7 bases. The receptor was derived from a person between 18 and 60 years old who received the Ad26.COV2.S COVID-19 vaccine or a placebo. CDR3 region: CASSLSSGGNTGELFF. DNA of the CDR3: TGCGCCAGCAGCTTGTCTTCAGGGGGAAACACCGGGGAGCTGTTTTTT.